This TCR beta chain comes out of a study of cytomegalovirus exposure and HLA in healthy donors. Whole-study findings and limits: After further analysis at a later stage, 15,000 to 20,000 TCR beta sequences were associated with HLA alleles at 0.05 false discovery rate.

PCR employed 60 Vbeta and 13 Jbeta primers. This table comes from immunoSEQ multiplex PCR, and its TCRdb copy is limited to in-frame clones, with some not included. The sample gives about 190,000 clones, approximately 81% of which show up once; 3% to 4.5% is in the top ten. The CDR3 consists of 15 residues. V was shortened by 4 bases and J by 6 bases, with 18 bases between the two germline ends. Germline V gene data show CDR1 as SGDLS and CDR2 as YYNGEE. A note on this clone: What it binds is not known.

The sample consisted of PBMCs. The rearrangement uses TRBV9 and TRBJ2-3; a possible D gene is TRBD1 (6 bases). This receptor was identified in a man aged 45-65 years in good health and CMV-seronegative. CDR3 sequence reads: CASSPSWGPQDTQYF. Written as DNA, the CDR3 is TGTGCCAGCAGCCCATCCTGGGGGCCCCAGGATACGCAGTATTTT.